The rows below give T cell receptor beta chains drawn from one sample of a study of beta chain features in type 1 diabetes. Sequenced by immunoSEQ multiplex PCR; TCRdb stores in-frame clones only, minus some. The repertoire includes about 260,000 clones, roughly 21% of them detected once, and 0.028% sits in the top ten. Sequenced: naive CD4+ T cells from blood. These TCRs come from a woman in her thirties or forties with type 1 diabetes. CDR3s leave out the opening cysteine and the closing phenylalanine or tryptophan. A D gene is named only where the DNA matches it firmly. Clone size, where shown, is once, few, many, or a class for clones that have expanded.

few | TRBJ1-1 | TRBV2 | TRBD1 | ASRLQGWNTEAF
NA | TRBJ1-2 | TRBV29-1 | NA | STQGGYGYT
NA | TRBJ1-3 | TRBV7-9 | TRBD1 | ATGGTASGNTIY
few | TRBJ2-1 | TRBV28 | TRBD1 | ASSWHRTGGQEQF
NA | TRBJ2-7 | TRBV29-1 | TRBD1 | SVARDRGANEQY
few | TRBJ1-1 | TRBV7-9 | NA | ASSFDGATEAF
NA | TRBJ2-7 | TRBV28 | TRBD2 | ASRTGLAASYEQY
NA | TRBJ2-3 | TRBV6-6 | TRBD1 | ASSYIQGPNTDTQY
NA | TRBJ1-4 | TRBV9 | TRBD1 | ASSVSGQGREKLF
NA | TRBJ2-1 | TRBV5-6 | TRBD2 | ASSYDSGTTYNEQF
few | TRBJ2-1 | TRBV7-2 | TRBD1 | ASTDMGQNYNEQF
NA | TRBJ2-7 | TRBV28 | TRBD1 | ASSLGQGYSYEQY
few | TRBJ2-5 | TRBV30 | NA | AWSVRGETQY
few | TRBJ1-6 | TRBV4-2 | TRBD1 | ASSQDGDRSYNSPLH
NA | TRBJ2-3 | TRBV5-1 | NA | ASSLGGAEGDTQY
NA | TRBJ1-2 | TRBV11-1 | NA | ASSWGNGYT
few | TRBJ2-1 | TRBV7-9 | TRBD1 | ASSPWDRLNEQF
few | TRBJ2-3 | TRBV7-2 | TRBD2 | ASSLFSGGAADTQY
few | TRBJ2-1 | TRBV5-1 | NA | ASSLEGGNNEQF
NA | TRBJ2-1 | TRBV9 | NA | ASSVGLEKTLIKYNEQF
NA | TRBJ2-5 | TRBV20-1 | TRBD2 | SAWRGETQY
few | NA | TRBV4-3 | TRBD1 | ASSQGLRGSYEQY
few | TRBJ1-1 | TRBV29-1 | NA | SVEALGASNTEAF
few | TRBJ2-1 | TRBV5-4 | NA | ASSLGGISYNEQF
few | TRBJ2-1 | TRBV15 | TRBD2 | ATSRGLAGGAPSYNEQF
few | TRBJ1-5 | TRBV4-1 | NA | ASSLGDNNQPQH
NA | TRBJ2-1 | TRBV9 | TRBD2 | ASSVGLAGTYNEQF
NA | TRBJ1-1 | TRBV29-1 | NA | SVATGRTEAF
NA | TRBJ2-1 | TRBV4-2 | TRBD2 | ASSQGGLAGGGIEQF
NA | TRBJ1-5 | TRBV4-3 | NA | ASSQTTVSGPQH